The 2 T cell receptor beta chains given below trace back to one sample, sequenced in a study of blood T cell repertoires in COVID-19. Sequenced by immunoSEQ multiplex PCR; TCRdb stores in-frame clones only, minus some. The sample carries fewer than 250,000 clones, about 83% recorded once. Material for sequencing was peripheral blood. All receptors come from a human donor in a cohort sampled during active COVID-19.

This clone was recorded only once. This sequence joins TRBV29-1 and TRBJ2-7; maybe TRBD1 (6 bases). Trimming removed 4 bases from V and 4 bases from J, with 14 bases in between. The CDR3 contains 13 residues. Germline V gives CDR1 SQVTM, CDR2 ANQGSEA. This CDR3 is CSVADQGWYEQYF. The CDR3 nucleotides read TGCAGCGTTGCAGACCAGGGGTGGTACGAGCAGTACTTC.

The J gene is TRBJ2-5, the V gene TRBV30; D uncertain. V was clipped by 2 bases and J by 5 bases, with 9 bases between them. CDR3 size: 12 residues. The germline V gene encodes CDR1 GTSNPN and CDR2 SVGIG (reference sequence). CDR3 loop: CAWSTGVETQYF. CDR3 coding DNA: TGTGCCTGGAGTACGGGTGTGGAGACCCAGTACTTC.